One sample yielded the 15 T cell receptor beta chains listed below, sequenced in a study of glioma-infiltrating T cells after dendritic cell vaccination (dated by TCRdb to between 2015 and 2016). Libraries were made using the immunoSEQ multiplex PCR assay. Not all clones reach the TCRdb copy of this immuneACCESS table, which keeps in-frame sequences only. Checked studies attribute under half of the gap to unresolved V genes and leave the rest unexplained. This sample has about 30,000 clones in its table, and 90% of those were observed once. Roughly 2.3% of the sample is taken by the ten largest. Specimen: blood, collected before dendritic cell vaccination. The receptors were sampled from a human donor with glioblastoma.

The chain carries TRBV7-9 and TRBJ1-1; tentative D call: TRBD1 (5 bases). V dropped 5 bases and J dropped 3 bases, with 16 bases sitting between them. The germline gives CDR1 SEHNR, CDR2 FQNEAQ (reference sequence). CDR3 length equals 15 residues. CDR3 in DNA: TGTGCCAGCAGCCCAACCCGGGACTTCTACACTGAAGCTTTCTTT. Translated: CASSPTRDFYTEAFF.

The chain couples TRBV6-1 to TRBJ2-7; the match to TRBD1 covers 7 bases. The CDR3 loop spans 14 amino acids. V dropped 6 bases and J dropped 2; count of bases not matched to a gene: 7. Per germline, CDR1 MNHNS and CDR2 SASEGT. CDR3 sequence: CASRQGPGTYEQYF. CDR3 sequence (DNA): TGTGCCAGCAGACAGGGGCCGGGTACCTACGAGCAGTACTTC.

CDR3 region: CASSLIAGAEAFF. In DNA form, the CDR3 reads TGTGCCAGCAGCTTAATAGCAGGGGCAGAGGCTTTCTTT. The chain is built from TRBV11-3 and TRBJ1-1, with D tentatively TRBD1 (6 bases). Trimming pared 2 bases from V and 11 bases from J, leaving 15 bases between. CDR1 is SGHNT, CDR2 YENEEA, per germline. The length of the CDR3 is 13 residues.

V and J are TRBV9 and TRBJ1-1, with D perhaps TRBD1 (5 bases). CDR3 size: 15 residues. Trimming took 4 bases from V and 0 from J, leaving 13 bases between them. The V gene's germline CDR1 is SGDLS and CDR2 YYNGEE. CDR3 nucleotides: TGTGCCAGCAGCCCCCAGACAGCTATGAACACTGAAGCTTTCTTT. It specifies CASSPQTAMNTEAFF.

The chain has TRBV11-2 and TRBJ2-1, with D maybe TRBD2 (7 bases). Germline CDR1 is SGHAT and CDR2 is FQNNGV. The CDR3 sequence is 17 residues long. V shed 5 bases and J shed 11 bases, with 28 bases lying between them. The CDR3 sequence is CASSPTRGRGPYTKQFF. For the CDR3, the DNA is TGTGCCAGCAGCCCAACACGCGGGCGGGGGCCTTACACCAAGCAGTTCTTC.

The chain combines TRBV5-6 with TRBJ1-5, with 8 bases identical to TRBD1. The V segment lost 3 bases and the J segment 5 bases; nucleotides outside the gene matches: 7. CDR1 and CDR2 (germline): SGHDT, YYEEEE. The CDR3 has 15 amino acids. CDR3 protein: CASSSGTGSYQPQHF. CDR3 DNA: TGTGCCAGCAGCTCCGGGACAGGTAGTTATCAGCCCCAGCATTTT.

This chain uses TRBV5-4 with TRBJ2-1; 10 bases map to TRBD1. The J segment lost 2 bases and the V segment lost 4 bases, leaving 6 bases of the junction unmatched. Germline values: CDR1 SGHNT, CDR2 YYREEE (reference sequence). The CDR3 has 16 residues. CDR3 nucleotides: TGTGCCAGCAGCCCCTACGGGACAGGGGCCTACAATGAGCAGTTCTTC. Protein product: CASSPYGTGAYNEQFF.

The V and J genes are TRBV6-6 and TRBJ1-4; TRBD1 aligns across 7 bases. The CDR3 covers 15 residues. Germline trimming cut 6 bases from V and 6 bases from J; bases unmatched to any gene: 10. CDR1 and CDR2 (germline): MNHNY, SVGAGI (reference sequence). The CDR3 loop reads CASSFLGQAHEKLFF. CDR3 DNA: TGTGCCAGCAGCTTTCTAGGACAGGCTCATGAAAAACTGTTTTTT.

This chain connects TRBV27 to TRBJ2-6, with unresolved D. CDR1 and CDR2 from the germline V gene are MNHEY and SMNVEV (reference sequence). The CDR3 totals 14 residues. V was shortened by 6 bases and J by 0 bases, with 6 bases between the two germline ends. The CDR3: CASSEYSGANVLTF. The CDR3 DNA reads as TGTGCCAGCAGCGAGTACTCTGGGGCCAACGTCCTGACTTTC.

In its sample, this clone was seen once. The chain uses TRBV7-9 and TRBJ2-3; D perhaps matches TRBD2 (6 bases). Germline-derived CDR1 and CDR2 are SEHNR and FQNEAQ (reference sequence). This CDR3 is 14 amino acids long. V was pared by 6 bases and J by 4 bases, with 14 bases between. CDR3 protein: CASRNQRAADTQYF. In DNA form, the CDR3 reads TGTGCCAGCAGAAACCAGCGGGCCGCAGATACGCAGTATTTT.

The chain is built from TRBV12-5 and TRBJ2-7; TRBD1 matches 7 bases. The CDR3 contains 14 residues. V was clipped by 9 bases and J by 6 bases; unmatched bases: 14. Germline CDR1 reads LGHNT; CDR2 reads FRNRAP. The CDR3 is CASRAQGGVGEQYF. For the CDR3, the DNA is TGTGCTAGCAGGGCCCAAGGGGGCGTTGGCGAGCAGTACTTC. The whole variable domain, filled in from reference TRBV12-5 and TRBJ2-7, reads DARVTQTPRHKVTEMGQEVTMRCQPILGHNTVFWYRQTMMQGLELLAYFRNRAPLDDSGMPKDRFSAEMPDATLATLKIQPSEPRDSAVYFCASRAQGGVGEQYFGPGTRLTVT.

The CDR3 here is CASSFSRQGDYGYTF. Here the CDR3 DNA reads TGTGCCAGCAGCTTTTCTCGACAGGGTGACTATGGCTACACCTTC. The rearrangement uses TRBV11-1 and TRBJ1-2; 7 bases agree with TRBD1. CDR3 length equals 15 residues. The V segment lost 3 bases and the J segment 3 bases; nucleotides outside the gene matches: 7. Germline V CDR1 and CDR2: SGHAT, FQDESV (reference sequence).

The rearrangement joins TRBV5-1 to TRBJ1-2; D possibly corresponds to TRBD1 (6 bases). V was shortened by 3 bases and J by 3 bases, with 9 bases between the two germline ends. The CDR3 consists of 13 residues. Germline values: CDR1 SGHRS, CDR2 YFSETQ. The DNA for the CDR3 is TGCGCCAGCAGCTCCGCAGGGGACTATGGCTACACCTTC. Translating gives CASSSAGDYGYTF.

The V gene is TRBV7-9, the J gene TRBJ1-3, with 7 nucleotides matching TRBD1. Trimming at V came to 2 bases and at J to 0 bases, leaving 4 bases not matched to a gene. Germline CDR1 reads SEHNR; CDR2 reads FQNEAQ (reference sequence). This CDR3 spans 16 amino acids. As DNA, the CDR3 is TGTGCCAGCAGCTTAAGGGGGCGGTACTCTGGAAACACCATATATTTT. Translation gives CASSLRGRYSGNTIYF.

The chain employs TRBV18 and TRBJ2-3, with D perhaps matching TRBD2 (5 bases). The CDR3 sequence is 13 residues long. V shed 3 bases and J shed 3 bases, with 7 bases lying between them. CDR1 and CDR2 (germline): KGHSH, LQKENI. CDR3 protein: CASSPGNTDTQYF. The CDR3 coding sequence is TGTGCCAGCTCACCCGGGAATACAGATACGCAGTATTTT.